Listed below are T cell receptor beta chains from one sample, sequenced in a study of blood T cell repertoires in COVID-19. This table comes from immunoSEQ multiplex PCR, and its TCRdb copy is limited to in-frame clones, with some not included. The sample includes hundreds of thousands of clones, roughly 89% seen only once; the top ten take 8.9%. The sample was PBMCs or T cells enriched from blood (not recorded which). These receptors all stem from a woman under 30 who had recovered from COVID-19. The conserved cysteine and the conserved F or W are not part of the CDR3 here.

TRBJ2-7,TRBV7-2,ASSVSPGHLSTYEQY
TRBJ2-3,TRBV7-2,ASKGRVSTDTQY
TRBJ2-6,TRBV7-9,ASSPHGSGANVLT
TRBJ2-7,TRBV9,ASSGGATSYEQY
TRBJ2-3,TRBV15,ATSSDFVSPGTSGGYTDTQY
TRBJ2-2,TRBV18,ASSPDRGLAGELF
TRBJ2-7,TRBV28,ASSLVNVPTYEQY
TRBJ2-2,TRBV7-6,ASSLAPVGTGGESGELF
TRBJ1-1,TRBV5-1,ASSSQMGGRGSLNTEAF
TRBJ1-1,TRBV10-3,AISDRQGFTEAF
TRBJ1-1,TRBV7-2,ASTPQGATEAF
TRBJ1-2,TRBV6-2/TRBV6-3,ASSLVGHWIYGYT
TRBJ2-7,TRBV20-1,SASTPRNEQY
TRBJ1-3,TRBV4-2,ASSPGQGSSGNTIY
TRBJ2-1,TRBV5-1,ASSLVLAGGGSYNEQF
TRBJ2-7,TRBV7-9,ASSLNARAGVGQY
TRBJ2-2,TRBV20-1,SASRGGAFTGELF
TRBJ1-4,TRBV3-1/TRBV3-2,ASSQGFSGRQGREKLF
TRBJ1-4,TRBV6-1,ASSDRVYTNEKLF
TRBJ2-5,TRBV30,AWNARREETQY
TRBJ1-1,TRBV18,ASSSQGTGIMNTEAF
TRBJ1-6,TRBV3-1/TRBV3-2,ASSQRAFEIGSPLH
TRBJ1-2,TRBV18,ASSPTGGANYGYT
TRBJ1-6,TRBV28,ASSLQGSSYNSPLH
TRBJ2-7,TRBV5-5,ASSLRDRAYEQY
TRBJ2-5,TRBV7-9,ASSTQGKETQY
TRBJ2-2,TRBV6-5,ASMAGGRITGELF
TRBJ1-6,TRBV10-3,AISSGTLYNSPLH
TRBJ1-1,TRBV7-9,ASRRRQGSVTEAF
TRBJ2-7,TRBV5-6,ASSLEPGQGPYEQY
TRBJ1-4,TRBV2,ASSGLTGINEKLF
TRBJ2-1,TRBV7-2,ASSLGGGSYEQF
TRBJ1-2,TRBV6-2/TRBV6-3,ASSLSGDYGYT
TRBJ1-5,TRBV5-5,ASSYDIGLGPQH
TRBJ2-3,TRBV6-4,ASSDSGQGSDTQY
TRBJ2-3,TRBV30,AWRGAITDTQY
TRBJ1-1,TRBV20-1,SASEQGAFGAF
TRBJ2-3,TRBV11-2,ASSLDIAGGTQITDTQY
TRBJ1-1,TRBV7-9,ASSATGGGNTEAF
TRBJ2-7,TRBV7-8,ASSRQRGSYEQY
TRBJ1-6,TRBV7-2,ASSLLGTGRSPLH
TRBJ1-6,TRBV27,ASSTQWTGGDSPLH
TRBJ1-1,TRBV28,ASRAEVNTEAF
TRBJ1-1,TRBV15,ATSKERQGAGTEAF
TRBJ1-4,TRBV28,ASSLLAAANEKLF
TRBJ2-3,TRBV19,ASSMPSGVTDTQY
TRBJ2-3,TRBV28,ASSLVGDTQY
TRBJ2-3,TRBV2,ASSMDRGADTQY
TRBJ2-7,TRBV6-5,ASSSGTRVTGEQY
TRBJ1-5,TRBV4-2,ASSQEEGAGSNQPQH
TRBJ2-3,TRBV7-2,ASSLGGLAGGSSTDTQY
TRBJ1-4,TRBV10-3,ASASGQGREKLF
TRBJ1-1,TRBV7-8,ASSFQTGNTEAF
TRBJ1-5,TRBV28,ATFNPLGQALYSNQPQH
TRBJ1-2,TRBV5-6,ASSPGSRGYGYT
TRBJ2-2,TRBV7-3,ASSLRTDFSNTGELF
TRBJ1-6,TRBV25-1,ASSPGQGRPVH